Presented here are 9 T cell receptor beta chains from one specimen sequenced in a study of tumour-infiltrating T cells in Burkitt lymphoma. Clones were sequenced by immunoSEQ multiplex PCR, and TCRdb holds only the in-frame ones, with some missing. The sample holds about 7,100 clones, roughly 17% seen once. Sequencing was performed on tumor tissue. The receptor set was obtained from a human donor with diffuse large B-cell lymphoma.

This clone was seen only a few times. This chain links TRBV4-3 with TRBJ2-3, with D tentatively TRBD2 (5 bases). This CDR3 spans 17 amino acids. The V and J ends lost 0 bases and 2 bases respectively, with 15 bases between them. Germline lookup yields CDR1 LGHNA and CDR2 YSLEER. As DNA, the CDR3 is TGCGCCAGCAGCCAAGACGTCATGAGCGGATTCACAGATACGCAGTATTTT. Its protein product is CASSQDVMSGFTDTQYF.

The rearrangement uses TRBV19 and TRBJ2-7, with D possibly matching TRBD1 (6 bases). CDR1 and CDR2 (germline): LNHDA, SQIVND (reference sequence). V was shortened by 5 bases and J by 4 bases, with 12 bases between the two germline ends. This CDR3 is 13 amino acids long. The CDR3 DNA reads TGTGCCAGTAGTCCGGGACAAGTATACGAGCAGTACTTC. Translating gives CASSPGQVYEQYF.

V is TRBV19 and J is TRBJ2-7; D may match TRBD1 or TRBD2 (6 bases each). This CDR3 has 14 amino acids. Germline V gene sequence: CDR1 LNHDA, CDR2 SQIVND (reference sequence). V shed 4 bases and J shed 2 bases, with 12 bases lying between them. CDR3 in amino acids: CASSRGGSTYEQYF. In nucleotides, the CDR3 is TGTGCCAGTAGTAGAGGGGGGTCCACCTACGAGCAGTACTTC.

This clone has a handful of counts. This sequence joins TRBV25-1 and TRBJ2-1, with D hard to call. V was trimmed by 1 base and J by 0 bases, leaving 13 bases between them. Germline lookup yields CDR1 MGHDK and CDR2 SYGVNS. This CDR3 is 17 amino acids long. This chain's CDR3 is CASSEFGWDSSYNEQFF. In nucleotides, the CDR3 is TGTGCCAGCAGTGAATTCGGCTGGGATAGCTCCTACAATGAGCAGTTCTTC.

This chain connects TRBV19 to TRBJ2-7; D is uncertain. Between the trimmed V and J ends, which lost 4 bases and 0 bases, there was a span of 13 bases. The germline V gene encodes CDR1 LNHDA and CDR2 SQIVND (reference sequence). The CDR3 spans 15 residues. CDR3 sequence reads: CASSKAGYSSYEQYF. CDR3 DNA sequence: TGTGCCAGTAGTAAAGCAGGATACTCCTCCTACGAGCAGTACTTC. Full variable domain (remainder filled in from reference TRBV19 and TRBJ2-7): DGGITQSPKYLFRKEGQNVTLSCEQNLNHDAMYWYRQDPGQGLRLIYYSQIVNDFQKGDIAEGYSVSREKKESFPLTVTSAQKNPTAFYLCASSKAGYSSYEQYFGPGTRLTVT.

The chain couples TRBV29-1 to TRBJ2-5; TRBD2 might be the D (6 bases). Deletions cut 5 bases from V and 0 bases from J, with 10 bases between. The germline V gene encodes CDR1 SQVTM and CDR2 ANQGSEA. This CDR3 spans 13 amino acids. This CDR3 reads CSVILAYQETQYF. The CDR3, as DNA: TGCAGCGTTATCCTAGCGTACCAAGAGACCCAGTACTTC.

The chain has TRBV7-2 and TRBJ2-4; possible D gene TRBD2, 6 bases. The CDR3 is 16 residues long. Germline CDR1 reads SGHTA; CDR2 reads FQGNSA. Trimming removed 2 bases at V and 2 bases at J, with 13 bases between. CDR3 sequence (DNA): TGTGCCAGCAGCTTAATCGGGGGTCTGTCCAAAAACATTCAGTACTTC. This encodes CASSLIGGLSKNIQYF. The full variable domain, its missing parts supplied by reference TRBV7-2 and TRBJ2-4, is GAGVSQSPSNKVTEKGKDVELRCDPISGHTALYWYRQSLGQGLEFLIYFQGNSAPDKSGLPSDRFSAERTGGSVSTLTIQRTQQEDSAVYLCASSLIGGLSKNIQYFGAGTRLSVL.

This chain uses TRBV27 with TRBJ2-6, with no clear D. The CDR3 spans 13 residues. The germline CDR1 and CDR2 sequences are MNHEY and SMNVEV (reference sequence). V was clipped by 3 bases and J by 3 bases, with 3 bases between them. CDR3 sequence: CASSFGGANVLTF. In nucleotides, the CDR3 is TGTGCCAGCAGTTTCGGTGGGGCCAACGTCCTGACTTTC. Complete variable domain (other parts from reference TRBV27 and TRBJ2-6): EAQVTQNPRYLITVTGKKLTVTCSQNMNHEYMSWYRQDPGLGLRQIYYSMNVEVTDKGDVPEGYKVSRKEKRNFPLILESPSPNQTSLYFCASSFGGANVLTFGAGSRLTVL.

This clone was detected a few times. The chain combines TRBV19 with TRBJ1-3; D remains unclear. Per germline, CDR1 LNHDA and CDR2 SQIVND (reference sequence). V lost 6 bases, J lost 3 bases, and 9 bases lay in between. This CDR3 has 13 residues. The CDR3: CASRWAGGNTIYF. In DNA, the CDR3 is TGTGCCAGTAGGTGGGCAGGTGGAAACACCATATATTTT.